These 19 T cell receptor beta chains came from one sample sequenced in a study of blood T cell repertoires in COVID-19. TCRdb keeps only in-frame clones here, not all; method: immunoSEQ multiplex PCR. The sample lists around 100,000 clones, more than 85% occurring once. What was sequenced was peripheral blood. Source of these receptors: a man aged 25-45 years in a cohort sampled during active COVID-19.

A single count supports this clone. J is TRBJ2-3 and V is TRBV11-2; TRBD2 agrees at 14 bases. Trimming cost V 4 bases and J 5 bases; bases outside gene matches: 5. The CDR3 totals 16 residues. Germline CDR1 SGHAT, CDR2 FQNNGV. The CDR3 sequence: CASSSGLAGGKDTQYF. CDR3 coding DNA: TGTGCCAGCAGCTCCGGACTAGCGGGGGGCAAAGATACGCAGTATTTT.

The chain employs TRBV5-1 and TRBJ2-7, with TRBD1 identical over 8 bases. Per the germline V gene, CDR1 is SGHRS and CDR2 is YFSETQ. Trimming took 1 base from V and 4 from J; bases not matched to a gene: 7. CDR3 length equals 15 residues. The CDR3, as DNA: TGCGCCAGCAGCTTGTGGGAGACAGGGGCTTACGAGCAGTACTTC. As protein: CASSLWETGAYEQYF.

This sequence joins TRBV6-2 or TRBV6-3 and TRBJ2-1; no definite D call. V lost 5 bases, J lost 7 bases, and 9 bases lay in between. This CDR3 contains 12 residues. Looked up from germline, CDR1 is MNHEY and CDR2 is SVGEGT. CDR3 sequence (DNA): TGTGCCAGCAGTCTTCGTCGTAATGAGCAGTTCTTC. It encodes CASSLRRNEQFF.

The CDR3 coding sequence is TGTGCCTGGAGTGTACTAGCGAACACTGAAGCTTTCTTT. Translation gives CAWSVLANTEAFF. V is TRBV30 and J is TRBJ1-1, with D unclear. V shed 0 bases and J shed 1 base, with 6 bases lying between them. The CDR3 contains 13 residues. Germline values: CDR1 GTSNPN, CDR2 SVGIG (reference sequence).

This chain links TRBV7-9 with TRBJ1-2; D may be TRBD1 (5 bases). This CDR3 is 13 amino acids long. From germline, CDR1 is SEHNR and CDR2 FQNEAQ (reference sequence). Between the trimmed V and J ends, which lost 1 base and 3 bases, there was a span of 6 bases. The CDR3 spells CASSLEQDYGYTF. The CDR3 coding sequence is TGTGCCAGCAGCTTAGAACAGGACTATGGCTACACCTTC.

The V call is TRBV6-5, the J call TRBJ2-7, with D possibly TRBD1 on 5 matching bases. V was clipped by 4 bases and J by 6 bases, with 10 bases between them. The CDR3 is 12 residues long. Germline V gene data show CDR1 as MNHEY and CDR2 as SVGAGI. The CDR3 reads CASSSQGSEQYF. In nucleotides, the CDR3 is TGTGCCAGCAGTTCTCAGGGAAGCGAGCAGTACTTC.

This clone has a single count. The rearrangement joins TRBV5-1 to TRBJ2-4; 11 nucleotides line up with TRBD2. The CDR3 contains 17 residues. With V trimmed by 1 base and J by 4 bases, 7 bases remained unmatched. Germline CDR1 and CDR2: SGHRS and YFSETQ. In nucleotides, the CDR3 is TGCGCCAGCAGCTTGAGGATACTAGCGGGGGCAAAAAACATTCAGTACTTC. Amino acids: CASSLRILAGAKNIQYF. Full variable domain (missing parts from reference TRBV5-1 and TRBJ2-4): KAGVTQTPRYLIKTRGQQVTLSCSPISGHRSVSWYQQTPGQGLQFLFEYFSETQRNKGNFPGRFSGRQFSNSRSEMNVSTLELGDSALYLCASSLRILAGAKNIQYFGAGTRLSVL.

Points on this clone: The junction and the germline gene differ at one end; a read error may be behind it. This rearrangement joins TRBV29-1 to TRBJ2-7, with D possibly matching TRBD1 (6 bases). This CDR3 is 11 amino acids long. The germline gives CDR1 SQVTM, CDR2 ANQGSEA. CDR3 DNA: TGCAGCGTTGCTACCTTGTCGGGACAAAACTTC. This translates into CSVATLSGQNF.

V is TRBV3-1 (or the pseudogene TRBV3-2) and J is TRBJ1-3; D is possibly TRBD1 (5 bases). Trimming pared 0 bases from V and 4 bases from J, leaving 10 bases between. Germline lookup yields CDR1 LGHDT and CDR2 YNNKEL (reference sequence). The CDR3 runs 15 residues. CDR3 in amino acids: CASSQDTGIGNTIYF. CDR3 nucleotides: TGTGCCAGCAGCCAAGACACAGGCATAGGAAACACCATATATTTT.

This chain connects TRBV13 to TRBJ2-7, with D possibly matching TRBD2 (6 bases). The V end was cut by 7 bases, the J end by 5 bases, with 21 bases between. This CDR3 is 15 amino acids long. Germline V gene lookup returns CDR1 PRHDT and CDR2 FYEKMQ (reference sequence). The CDR3 reads CASTTQSAGPNEQYF. CDR3 bases: TGTGCCAGCACTACCCAATCGGCGGGGCCCAACGAGCAGTACTTC.

The V call is TRBV7-2, the J call TRBJ1-1; 10 nucleotides line up with TRBD1. Germline CDR1 and CDR2: SGHTA and FQGNSA. J lost 2 bases, V lost 1 base, and 13 bases had no gene match. The CDR3 length is 19 residues. CDR3 nucleotides: TGTGCCAGCAGCTTAGTGGACGCAGTGGGACAGGGGATTAACACTGAAGCTTTCTTT. It is translated as CASSLVDAVGQGINTEAFF. The entire variable domain, with the rest obtained from reference TRBV7-2 and TRBJ1-1, is as follows: GAGVSQSPSNKVTEKGKDVELRCDPISGHTALYWYRQSLGQGLEFLIYFQGNSAPDKSGLPSDRFSAERTGGSVSTLTIQRTQQEDSAVYLCASSLVDAVGQGINTEAFFGQGTRLTVV.

The chain couples TRBV27 to TRBJ2-7; 7 bases are a match to TRBD1. Germline V lookup: CDR1 MNHEY, CDR2 SMNVEV (reference sequence). The CDR3 has 13 residues. Trimming took 4 bases from V and 6 from J; bases not matched to a gene: 6. CDR3 region: CASSWPGGFEQYF. In nucleotides, the CDR3 is TGTGCCAGCAGTTGGCCAGGGGGTTTCGAGCAGTACTTC.

On this clone: Other nucleotide sequences from this sample produce the same CDR3. The V gene is TRBV6-5, the J gene TRBJ1-2; 10 nucleotides match TRBD1. V lost 2 bases, J lost 4 bases, and 7 bases stayed unmatched. The CDR3 is 16 residues long. CDR1 and CDR2 (germline): MNHEY, SVGAGI. The CDR3 reads CASSYLRTGGSYGYTF. For the CDR3, the DNA is TGTGCCAGCAGTTACCTCCGGACAGGGGGTAGCTATGGCTACACCTTC.

The gene calls are TRBV6-5 and TRBJ1-4; D gene unclear. The CDR3 sequence is 15 residues long. Between the trimmed V and J ends, which lost 0 bases and 8 bases, there was a span of 13 bases. The V gene's germline CDR1 is MNHEY and CDR2 SVGAGI. The CDR3 bases are TGTGCCAGCAGTTACTCGAGGGCGGGCCGCGAAAAACTGTTTTTT. Translated: CASSYSRAGREKLFF.

This chain connects TRBV10-3 to TRBJ1-2; 10 bases match TRBD1. V trimming: 0 bases; J trimming: 7 bases; junction bases outside the gene matches: 8. The CDR3 extends over 16 amino acids. Germline V gene sequence: CDR1 ENHRY, CDR2 SYGVKD. The CDR3 spells CAISESVDRGQGGYTF. The CDR3 region has the DNA TGTGCCATCAGTGAGTCTGTTGACAGGGGGCAAGGTGGCTACACCTTC.

A few counts support this clone. The chain uses TRBV5-8 and TRBJ1-2; no firm D call. The ends were cut back, 4 bases at V and 2 bases at J, with 21 bases in the middle. Germline values: CDR1 SGHTS, CDR2 YDEGEE. The CDR3 has 17 amino acids. For the CDR3, the DNA is TGTGCCAGCAGCCCACGTGGGGTTGGGAGCGGAAACTATGGCTACACCTTC. As protein: CASSPRGVGSGNYGYTF.

The genes are TRBV5-4 and TRBJ2-5, with D possibly TRBD2 on 6 matching bases. The germline CDR1 and CDR2 sequences are SGHNT and YYREEE (reference sequence). V gave up 3 bases and J gave up 3 bases, with 15 bases separating them. This CDR3 contains 15 residues. In nucleotides, the CDR3 is TGTGCCAGCAGCTCCCCTAGCGCGGTTAAAGAGACCCAGTACTTC. Residues: CASSSPSAVKETQYF.

J is TRBJ2-1 and V is TRBV19; tentatively, D is TRBD2 (5 bases). Trimming removed 3 bases from V and 7 bases from J, with 10 bases in between. Germline loops: CDR1 LNHDA, CDR2 SQIVND (reference sequence). The CDR3 loop spans 13 amino acids. CDR3 amino acids: CASSMTGWNEQFF. CDR3 sequence (DNA): TGTGCCAGTAGTATGACGGGGTGGAATGAGCAGTTCTTC. Combining the CDR3 with reference TRBV19 and TRBJ2-1 gives the whole variable domain DGGITQSPKYLFRKEGQNVTLSCEQNLNHDAMYWYRQDPGQGLRLIYYSQIVNDFQKGDIAEGYSVSREKKESFPLTVTSAQKNPTAFYLCASSMTGWNEQFFGPGTRLTVL.

This clone was recorded once. J is TRBJ2-2 and V is TRBV30, with 9 bases fitting TRBD2. The CDR3 totals 14 residues. The J segment lost 7 bases and the V segment lost 5 bases, leaving 8 bases of the junction unmatched. Germline V gene lookup returns CDR1 GTSNPN and CDR2 SVGIG (reference sequence). DNA of the CDR3: TGTGCCTGGCGCACTGGCGGGGGGGTCGGGGAGCTGTTTTTT. Translating it yields CAWRTGGGVGELFF.